Presented here are 20 T cell receptor beta chains from one specimen sequenced in a study of cytomegalovirus exposure and HLA in healthy donors. PCR employed 60 Vbeta and 13 Jbeta primers. The assay was immunoSEQ multiplex PCR, and TCRdb's table has in-frame clones only and misses some. The sample records about 150,000 clones, under 80% being singletons. The sample consisted of PBMCs. The receptor set was obtained from a woman younger than 45 in good health and CMV-seronegative.

The chain joins TRBV5-6 to TRBJ1-1, with a tentative D call TRBD1 (5 bases). Trimming took 4 bases from V and 4 from J, leaving 17 bases between them. The CDR3 covers 15 residues. Looked up from germline, CDR1 is SGHDT and CDR2 is YYEEEE. The CDR3 DNA reads TGTGCCAGCAGCCCGCCAGGGTTCCGAAGCACTGAAGCTTTCTTT. Its protein product is CASSPPGFRSTEAFF.

J is TRBJ1-1 and V is TRBV9; D ambiguous. Trimming removed 1 base from V and 0 bases from J, with 4 bases in between. The CDR3 spans 13 residues. CDR1 is SGDLS, CDR2 YYNGEE, per germline. The CDR3 DNA follows: TGTGCCAGCAGCGTAAGCATGAACACTGAAGCTTTCTTT. It is translated as CASSVSMNTEAFF.

The sample holds a few counts of this clone. The chain combines TRBV4-1 with TRBJ1-1; no clear D gene. The CDR3 is made up of 15 amino acids. The V end lost 3 bases, the J end lost 0 bases, and 11 bases lay between the germline ends. Germline assignment: CDR1 MGHRA and CDR2 YSYEKL. CDR3 in amino acids: CASSHLRELNTEAFF. The CDR3 region has the DNA TGCGCCAGCAGCCACCTACGGGAGTTGAACACTGAAGCTTTCTTT.

This clone was seen a handful of times. V and J are TRBV28 and TRBJ1-4; 9 bases agree with TRBD1. Trimming took 3 bases from V and 5 from J; bases not matched to a gene: 1. This CDR3 contains 14 residues. Germline CDR1 reads MDHEN; CDR2 reads SYDVKM. The CDR3 is CASSLTGGNEKLFF. The CDR3, as DNA: TGTGCCAGCAGTTTGACAGGGGGGAATGAAAAACTGTTTTTT.

The rearrangement uses TRBV5-1 and TRBJ2-1, with TRBD1 matching 7 bases. Germline V CDR1 and CDR2: SGHRS, YFSETQ. V lost 5 bases and J lost 14; bases outside the gene matches: 7. The CDR3 is 11 amino acids. CDR3 nucleotides: TGCGCCAGCAGTCAAACAGGGGAGAAGTTCTTC. This gives the protein CASSQTGEKFF. Full variable domain (rest looked up from reference TRBV5-1 and TRBJ2-1): KAGVTQTPRYLIKTRGQQVTLSCSPISGHRSVSWYQQTPGQGLQFLFEYFSETQRNKGNFPGRFSGRQFSNSRSEMNVSTLELGDSALYLCASSQTGEKFFGPGTRLTVL.

The chain joins TRBV5-1 to TRBJ2-7, with D possibly TRBD2 on 5 matching bases. V lost 2 bases and J 3 bases, leaving 9 bases between the germline ends. The CDR3 consists of 13 residues. Germline V gene sequence: CDR1 SGHRS, CDR2 YFSETQ. The CDR3 bases are TGCGCCAGCAGCTTCGACGGACTCTACGAGCAGTACTTC. It yields the protein CASSFDGLYEQYF.

This clone was counted between two and nine times. This rearrangement joins TRBV5-1 to TRBJ1-2, with a weak D call TRBD1 (5 bases). V lost 3 bases and J 3 bases, leaving 12 bases between the germline ends. The CDR3 contains 14 residues. Germline CDR1 is SGHRS and CDR2 is YFSETQ. CDR3 bases: TGCGCCAGCAGCTCGATTTTCAGGGACTATGGCTACACCTTC. Its protein is CASSSIFRDYGYTF.

In this sample, this clone turned up a few times. This sequence joins TRBV5-1 and TRBJ1-4; unclear D gene. The CDR3 covers 12 residues. Germline CDR1 is SGHRS and CDR2 is YFSETQ. V gave up 8 bases and J gave up 8 bases, with 13 bases separating them. The CDR3 sequence is CASTSEEEKLFF. CDR3 DNA: TGCGCCAGTACCTCGGAGGAGGAAAAACTGTTTTTT. Based on the CDR3 plus reference TRBV5-1 and TRBJ1-4, the full variable domain is KAGVTQTPRYLIKTRGQQVTLSCSPISGHRSVSWYQQTPGQGLQFLFEYFSETQRNKGNFPGRFSGRQFSNSRSEMNVSTLELGDSALYLCASTSEEEKLFFGSGTQLSVL.

The chain is built from TRBV2 and TRBJ2-1, with D hard to call. This CDR3 contains 15 residues. V lost 8 bases and J lost 0, with 14 bases in between. CDR1 SNHLY and CDR2 FYNNEI come from the germline V gene. The CDR3: CASGLYSASYNEQFF. The CDR3 nucleotides are TGTGCCAGCGGGCTCTACAGTGCCTCCTACAATGAGCAGTTCTTC. Full variable domain (rest looked up from reference TRBV2 and TRBJ2-1): EPEVTQTPSHQVTQMGQEVILRCVPISNHLYFYWYRQILGQKVEFLVSFYNNEISEKSEIFDDQFSVERPDGSNFTLKIRSTKLEDSAMYFCASGLYSASYNEQFFGPGTRLTVL.

The V gene is TRBV2, the J gene TRBJ2-3, with 7 nucleotides matching TRBD2. Germline values: CDR1 SNHLY, CDR2 FYNNEI. J was trimmed by 4 bases and V by 10 bases; bases with no gene match: 8. The CDR3 runs to 13 residues. The CDR3 bases are TGTGCCACCAACTTAGCGGGTCCAGATACGCAGTATTTT. This gives the protein CATNLAGPDTQYF.

The chain has TRBV5-1 and TRBJ2-1, with 10 bases matching TRBD1. This CDR3 is 19 amino acids long. V lost 5 bases to trimming and J lost 1 base; unmatched junction nucleotides: 15. The germline CDR1 and CDR2 sequences are SGHRS and YFSETQ. This CDR3 is CASRSLGGTGEASYNEQFF. The CDR3 DNA follows: TGCGCCAGCAGATCACTCGGCGGGACAGGGGAGGCATCCTACAATGAGCAGTTCTTC.

The chain carries TRBV7-9 and TRBJ2-1; D ambiguous. The CDR3 has 17 residues. CDR1 SEHNR and CDR2 FQNEAQ come from the germline V gene (reference sequence). V gave up 5 bases and J gave up 0 bases, with 17 bases separating them. DNA of the CDR3: TGTGCCAGCAGCGCCTCCTTAGGCCCTAGCTCCTACAATGAGCAGTTCTTC. This sequence encodes CASSASLGPSSYNEQFF.

This chain links TRBV7-8 with TRBJ1-1; the match to TRBD1 covers 9 bases. The CDR3 is 18 residues long. Trimming cost V 5 bases and J 6 bases; bases outside gene matches: 19. Looked up from germline, CDR1 is SGHVS and CDR2 is FQNEAQ. Written as DNA, the CDR3 is TGTGCCAGCAGCGTCCGTCCGGGACAGGGTAAAGGAGTCCCTGAAGCTTTCTTT. Protein sequence: CASSVRPGQGKGVPEAFF.

V usage is TRBV10-3 and J usage is TRBJ1-1; 8 bases agree with TRBD1. Germline CDR1 is ENHRY and CDR2 is SYGVKD. The length of the CDR3 is 14 residues. Germline trimming cut 6 bases from V and 4 bases from J; bases unmatched to any gene: 7. This CDR3 is CAISRQGSFTEAFF. As DNA, the CDR3 is TGTGCCATCAGCCGACAGGGGAGTTTCACTGAAGCTTTCTTT.

The chain uses TRBV2 and TRBJ2-7; D is perhaps TRBD2 (5 bases). Germline-derived CDR1 and CDR2 are SNHLY and FYNNEI. V was trimmed by 3 bases and J by 5 bases, leaving 11 bases between them. The CDR3 extends over 13 amino acids. The CDR3 DNA sequence: TGTGCCAGCAGTGAGGAACTAGAAAACGAGCAGTACTTC. The encoded protein is CASSEELENEQYF.

For the CDR3, the DNA is TGCGCCAGCAGCCCGAACGAGTTCAAGATTAACTATGGCTACACCTTC. It encodes CASSPNEFKINYGYTF. The chain has TRBV5-1 and TRBJ1-2; D unclear. This CDR3 spans 16 amino acids. Germline CDR1 SGHRS, CDR2 YFSETQ. Trimming stripped 4 bases from V and 1 base from J, with 17 bases between.

This clone appeared once. This rearrangement joins TRBV9 to TRBJ2-2; D not resolved. The germline V gene encodes CDR1 SGDLS and CDR2 YYNGEE. Trimming pared 3 bases from V and 1 base from J, leaving 4 bases between. This CDR3 is built from 13 residues. This CDR3 is CASSGRNTGELFF. CDR3 nucleotide sequence: TGTGCCAGCAGCGGTCGGAACACCGGGGAGCTGTTTTTT.

The gene calls are TRBV28 and TRBJ1-2; D might be TRBD1 (6 bases). Germline V gene sequence: CDR1 MDHEN, CDR2 SYDVKM. Trimming took 4 bases from V and 4 from J, leaving 13 bases between them. CDR3 length: 14 residues. In DNA form, the CDR3 reads TGTGCCAGCAGTTGGACAGATAACATCTATGGCTACACCTTC. This codes for CASSWTDNIYGYTF.

V gene TRBV10-3 combines with J gene TRBJ2-7; 9 bases are shared with TRBD1. The V gene's germline CDR1 is ENHRY and CDR2 SYGVKD. The J segment lost 0 bases and the V segment lost 6 bases, leaving 9 bases of the junction unmatched. The CDR3 has 16 amino acids. CDR3 nucleotide sequence: TGTGCCATCAGCAATGCGGGACAGGGCAACTCCTACGAGCAGTACTTC. This translates into CAISNAGQGNSYEQYF.

This chain joins TRBV6-1 and TRBJ2-1; a weak D match, TRBD1 (5 bases). The CDR3 length is 12 residues. The germline CDR1 and CDR2 sequences are MNHNS and SASEGT. V lost 7 bases, J lost 9 bases, and 13 bases lay in between. This chain's CDR3 is CASTVYQGEQFF. The CDR3 coding sequence is TGTGCCAGCACCGTCTACCAGGGTGAGCAGTTCTTC.